Listed here are 20 T cell receptor beta chains from one sample, sequenced in a study of T-cell reconstitution after alpha-beta-depleted transplantation in children. Unique molecular identifiers were incorporated when the TCRbeta library was constructed. TCRdb analysed the PCR reads with MiXCR anew, one entry per CDR3 protein. The sample carries about 340,000 distinct CDR3 sequences, 10% recorded once. Source: PBMCs from the stem cell graft donor, taken from the stem cell graft. The receptors here all came from a human donor who donated a stem cell graft to a child with acute lymphoblastic leukemia.

This clonotype was found a few times. V is TRBV4-3 and J is TRBJ2-7; a possible D gene is TRBD2 (6 bases). The CDR3 extends over 16 amino acids. The germline V gene encodes CDR1 LGHNA and CDR2 YSLEER. V lost 3 bases and J 2 bases, leaving 17 bases between the germline ends. The CDR3 reads CASSQELGLLPYEQYF. CDR3 coding DNA: TGCGCCAGCAGCCAGGAACTGGGACTTCTCCCCTACGAGCAGTACTTC.

This clonotype was counted only a few times. The chain is built from TRBV5-1 and TRBJ2-3, with 9 bases fitting TRBD1. This CDR3 comprises 14 residues. CDR1 is SGHRS and CDR2 is YFSETQ in the germline V gene. V lost 4 bases to trimming and J lost 4 bases; unmatched junction nucleotides: 4. The CDR3 region has the DNA TGCGCCAGCAGCGCACAGGGGGCAGCAGATACGCAGTATTTT. Amino acids: CASSAQGAADTQYF. Using reference TRBV5-1 and TRBJ2-3 for the parts outside the CDR3, the full variable domain is KAGVTQTPRYLIKTRGQQVTLSCSPISGHRSVSWYQQTPGQGLQFLFEYFSETQRNKGNFPGRFSGRQFSNSRSEMNVSTLELGDSALYLCASSAQGAADTQYFGPGTRLTVL.

This clonotype was counted ten times or more. J is TRBJ1-4 and V is TRBV5-6; a weak D match, TRBD1 (5 bases). The CDR3 length is 16 residues. Trimming took 4 bases from V and 8 from J, leaving 21 bases between them. Germline CDR1 SGHDT, CDR2 YYEEEE. Here the CDR3 reads CASSRGRGRAWEKLFF. CDR3 in DNA: TGTGCCAGCAGCAGAGGTCGGGGCAGGGCGTGGGAAAAACTGTTTTTT.

This clonotype has only a few counts. The V call is TRBV7-2, the J call TRBJ2-2; 9 bases match TRBD2. This CDR3 comprises 17 residues. Germline trimming cut 3 bases from V and 3 bases from J; bases unmatched to any gene: 8. Germline V lookup: CDR1 SGHTA, CDR2 FQGNSA. The CDR3: CASSFPRLAEDTGELFF. CDR3 sequence (DNA): TGTGCCAGCAGCTTTCCCCGACTAGCGGAGGACACCGGGGAGCTGTTTTTT.

The V gene is TRBV6-1, the J gene TRBJ2-1; 9 bases agree with TRBD1. CDR1 and CDR2 (germline): MNHNS, SASEGT. V was clipped by 6 bases and J by 6 bases; unmatched bases: 6. The CDR3 has 14 amino acids. CDR3 loop: CASRDRGMGNEQFF. CDR3 nucleotides: TGTGCCAGCAGGGACAGGGGCATGGGCAATGAGCAGTTCTTC.

This chain joins TRBV28 and TRBJ1-5; D remains unclear. The CDR3 totals 14 residues. The V gene's germline CDR1 is MDHEN and CDR2 SYDVKM. V gave up 2 bases and J gave up 7 bases, with 12 bases separating them. CDR3 region: CASSLVGLGQPQHF. CDR3 nucleotide sequence: TGTGCCAGCAGTTTAGTGGGGTTGGGGCAGCCCCAGCATTTT.

This clonotype has at least ten counts. The J gene is TRBJ2-7, the V gene TRBV28, with D possibly being TRBD1 (6 bases). CDR1 is MDHEN, CDR2 SYDVKM, per germline. The CDR3 sequence is 13 residues long. The V end was cut by 4 bases, the J end by 6 bases, with 13 bases between. The CDR3 coding sequence is TGTGCCAGCAGTTCCTCGGACAGTCGCGAGCAGTACTTC. It yields the protein CASSSSDSREQYF.

V usage is TRBV6-5 and J usage is TRBJ2-7; D not certain. There are 14 residues in the CDR3. With 2 bases removed from V and 6 bases from J, the gap between germline ends came to 14 bases. In germline, CDR1 is MNHEY, CDR2 SVGAGI. CDR3 DNA sequence: TGTGCCAGCAGTTACCGAGTTTCTATCCGCGAGCAGTACTTC. Protein sequence: CASSYRVSIREQYF.

This clonotype was seen a few times. The chain links TRBV20-1 to TRBJ2-5, with unresolved D. The V gene lost 2 bases and the J gene lost 5 bases, with 3 bases spanning the gap. Germline CDR1 reads DFQATT; CDR2 reads SNEGSKA (reference sequence). This CDR3 spans 10 amino acids. Here the CDR3 DNA reads TGCAGTGCTAGACGGGAGACCCAGTACTTC. The encoded protein is CSARRETQYF.

The V gene is TRBV7-8, the J gene TRBJ1-5; TRBD1 is a possible D gene (5 bases). Trimming left V 4 bases short and J 1 base short, with 11 bases between. The CDR3 spans 15 residues. Germline lookup yields CDR1 SGHVS and CDR2 FQNEAQ. For the CDR3, the DNA is TGTGCCAGCAGCTCGATGGGGGTAAGCAATCAGCCCCAGCATTTT. This gives the protein CASSSMGVSNQPQHF.

This clonotype came up many times. This CDR3 reads CSARDPRGGSYNEQFF. For the CDR3, the DNA is TGCAGTGCTAGAGACCCCAGGGGAGGGTCATACAATGAGCAGTTCTTC. The rearrangement links TRBV20-1 to TRBJ2-1, with D perhaps matching TRBD2 (7 bases). Germline CDR1 and CDR2: DFQATT and SNEGSKA (reference sequence). The CDR3 runs to 16 residues. Trimming shortened V by 0 bases and J by 4 bases, and 16 bases separated the two germline ends.

This clonotype was seen at least ten times. V and J are TRBV15 and TRBJ2-1, with unresolved D. The CDR3 consists of 18 residues. Trimming removed 0 bases at V and 4 bases at J, with 19 bases between. Germline assignment: CDR1 LNHNV and CDR2 YYDKDF (reference sequence). CDR3 DNA sequence: TGTGCCACCAGCAGAGATGGTATGGGCGTTCCTACATACAATGAGCAGTTCTTC. This sequence encodes CATSRDGMGVPTYNEQFF.

V is TRBV7-6 and J is TRBJ1-1; D remains unclear. The CDR3 is 13 amino acids. Germline assignment: CDR1 SGHVS and CDR2 FNYEAQ. The germline V and J ends were trimmed by 3 bases and 6 bases, with 11 bases remaining between them. CDR3 residues: CASSFKAGAEAFF. CDR3 coding DNA: TGTGCCAGCAGCTTCAAGGCGGGCGCTGAAGCTTTCTTT.

This clonotype came up a few times. The chain combines TRBV7-3 with TRBJ2-5; D gene unclear. V lost 1 base and J 2 bases, leaving 5 bases between the germline ends. This CDR3 has 13 amino acids. Germline loops: CDR1 SGHTA, CDR2 FQGTGA. The CDR3 DNA reads TGTGCCAGCAGCTTAAAGGCGCAAGAGACCCAGTACTTC. Protein: CASSLKAQETQYF. The entire variable domain, with the rest obtained from reference TRBV7-3 and TRBJ2-5, is as follows: GAGVSQTPSNKVTEKGKYVELRCDPISGHTALYWYRQSLGQGPEFLIYFQGTGAADDSGLPNDRFFAVRPEGSVSTLKIQRTERGDSAVYLCASSLKAQETQYFGPGTRLLVL.

This clonotype came up a few times. V is TRBV28 and J is TRBJ2-4, with 8 nucleotides matching TRBD2. Germline trimming cut 4 bases from V and 6 bases from J; bases unmatched to any gene: 11. The CDR3 totals 16 residues. Germline V CDR1 and CDR2: MDHEN, SYDVKM. CDR3 amino acids: CASSSGGIPMGNIQYF. CDR3 nucleotides: TGTGCCAGCAGTTCGGGAGGGATCCCCATGGGAAACATTCAGTACTTC.

This clonotype was detected only a few times. The chain couples TRBV10-3 to TRBJ2-7; the D gene is possibly TRBD2 (6 bases). The length of the CDR3 is 17 residues. Germline lookup yields CDR1 ENHRY and CDR2 SYGVKD. V was pared by 6 bases and J by 1 base, with 22 bases between. CDR3 sequence reads: CAISPGSGSGKSYEQYF. The CDR3 bases are TGTGCCATCAGCCCCGGAAGTGGTAGCGGAAAATCCTACGAGCAGTACTTC.

There are a few counts of this clonotype. The V call is TRBV20-1, the J call TRBJ2-5; D is possibly TRBD2 (6 bases). CDR3 length: 15 amino acids. Per the germline V gene, CDR1 is DFQATT and CDR2 is SNEGSKA (reference sequence). Trimming removed 5 bases at V and 5 bases at J, with 21 bases between. The CDR3: CSASYPTGVVETQYF. CDR3 DNA: TGCAGTGCTTCTTACCCAACGGGAGTCGTGGAGACCCAGTACTTC.

This clonotype was observed at least ten times. V usage is TRBV29-1 and J usage is TRBJ2-1, with D uncertain. The CDR3 sequence is 11 residues long. V was pared by 0 bases and J by 8 bases, with 5 bases between. Germline values: CDR1 SQVTM, CDR2 ANQGSEA. CDR3 sequence reads: CSVEDVHEQFF. The CDR3 DNA reads as TGCAGCGTTGAAGATGTCCATGAGCAGTTCTTC.

This rearrangement joins TRBV5-1 to TRBJ1-1; no reliable D call. The V end lost 4 bases, the J end lost 1 base, and 14 bases lay between the germline ends. The CDR3 contains 15 residues. Per the germline V gene, CDR1 is SGHRS and CDR2 is YFSETQ. CDR3 in DNA: TGCGCCAGCAGCCCACAGATAAGGGAGAACACTGAAGCTTTCTTT. The encoded protein is CASSPQIRENTEAFF.

The CDR3 DNA reads as TGTGCCAGCAGCTCACCGGGACCCAACGGGGGTGAGCAGTTCTTC. It specifies CASSSPGPNGGEQFF. The gene calls are TRBV7-9 and TRBJ2-1; tentatively, D is TRBD2 (6 bases). The CDR3 covers 15 residues. The V gene's germline CDR1 is SEHNR and CDR2 FQNEAQ (reference sequence). V was clipped by 4 bases and J by 9 bases, with 19 bases between them. The entire variable domain, with the rest obtained from reference TRBV7-9 and TRBJ2-1, is as follows: DTGVSQNPRHKITKRGQNVTFRCDPISEHNRLYWYRQTLGQGPEFLTYFQNEAQLEKSRLLSDRFSAERPKGSFSTLEIQRTEQGDSAMYLCASSSPGPNGGEQFFGPGTRLTVL.